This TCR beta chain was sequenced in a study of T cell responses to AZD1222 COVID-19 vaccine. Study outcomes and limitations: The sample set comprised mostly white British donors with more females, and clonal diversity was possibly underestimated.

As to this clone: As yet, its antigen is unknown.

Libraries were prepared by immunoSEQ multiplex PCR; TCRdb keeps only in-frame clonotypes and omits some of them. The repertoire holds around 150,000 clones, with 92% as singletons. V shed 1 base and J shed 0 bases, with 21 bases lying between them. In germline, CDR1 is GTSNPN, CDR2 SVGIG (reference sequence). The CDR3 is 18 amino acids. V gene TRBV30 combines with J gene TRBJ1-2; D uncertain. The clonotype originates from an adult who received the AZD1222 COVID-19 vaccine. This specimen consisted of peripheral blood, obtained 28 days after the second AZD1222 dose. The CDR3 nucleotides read TGTGCCTGGAGTGCGCCCTCTCTCGGAGAACCTACTAACTATGGCTACACCTTC. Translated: CAWSAPSLGEPTNYGYTF.